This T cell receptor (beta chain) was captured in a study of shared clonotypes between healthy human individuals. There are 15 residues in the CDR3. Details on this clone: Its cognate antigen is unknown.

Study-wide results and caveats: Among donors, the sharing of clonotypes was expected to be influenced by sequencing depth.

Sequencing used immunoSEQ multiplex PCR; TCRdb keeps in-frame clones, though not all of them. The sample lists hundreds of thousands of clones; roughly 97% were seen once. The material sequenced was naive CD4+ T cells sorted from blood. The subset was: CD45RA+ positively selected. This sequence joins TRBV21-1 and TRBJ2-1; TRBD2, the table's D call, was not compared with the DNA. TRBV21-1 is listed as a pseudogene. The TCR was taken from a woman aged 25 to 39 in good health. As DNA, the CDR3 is TGTGCCAGCACAAAGGAGGGGCCGTACTACAATGAGCAGTTCTTC. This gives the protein CASTKEGPYYNEQFF.